One and the same sample provided the 30 T cell receptor beta chains below, sequenced in a study of blood T cell repertoires in COVID-19. TCRdb keeps only in-frame clones here, not all; method: immunoSEQ multiplex PCR. The data contain tens of thousands of clones, 80% to 95% of them seen just once; the ten biggest clones take up around 7%. Sequencing was done on a sample of peripheral blood. These receptors were taken from a human donor in a cohort sampled during active COVID-19.

This clone was observed a few times. The gene calls are TRBV15 and TRBJ1-1, with D perhaps TRBD1 (6 bases). V lost 8 bases and J 2 bases, leaving 15 bases between the germline ends. This CDR3 region has 14 residues. CDR1 and CDR2 from the germline V gene are LNHNV and YYDKDF (reference sequence). DNA for the CDR3: TGTGCCACCCAAAGAGGGGGACACAACACTGAAGCTTTCTTT. Translation: CATQRGGHNTEAFF.

The J gene is TRBJ2-2, the V gene TRBV19, with D possibly being TRBD2 (5 bases). Germline V gives CDR1 LNHDA, CDR2 SQIVND (reference sequence). The ends were cut back, 6 bases at V and 7 bases at J, with 18 bases in the middle. The CDR3 covers 15 residues. CDR3 region: CASSLAGGAIGELFF. CDR3 nucleotide sequence: TGTGCCAGTAGCCTCGCTGGAGGAGCTATCGGGGAGCTGTTTTTT.

The chain has TRBV18 and TRBJ2-6; D possibly corresponds to TRBD1 (5 bases). The germline V gene encodes CDR1 KGHSH and CDR2 LQKENI. The CDR3 is made up of 16 amino acids. Trimming cost V 2 bases and J 0 bases, with 8 bases left between them. CDR3 loop: CASSPYRSSGANVLTF. Here the CDR3 DNA reads TGTGCCAGCTCACCATACAGGAGCTCTGGGGCCAACGTCCTGACTTTC.

The sample holds one count of this clone. V usage is TRBV2 and J usage is TRBJ2-1; 14 bases fit TRBD2. J was trimmed by 15 bases and V by 6 bases; bases with no gene match: 10. From germline, CDR1 is SNHLY and CDR2 FYNNEI. The CDR3 consists of 14 residues. The CDR3 protein is CASRTSGGAQNRFF. The CDR3 region has the DNA TGTGCCAGCAGGACTAGCGGGGGGGCCCAGAATCGGTTCTTC.

The chain uses TRBV9 and TRBJ2-1; D might be TRBD1 (5 bases). The V end was cut by 0 bases, the J end by 2 bases, with 9 bases between. Per the germline V gene, CDR1 is SGDLS and CDR2 is YYNGEE. The CDR3 runs 15 residues. CDR3 sequence (DNA): TGTGCCAGCAGCGTAGGCAGGGCGGCCTACAATGAGCAGTTCTTC. It yields the protein CASSVGRAAYNEQFF.

The genes are TRBV4-2 and TRBJ2-2; D is perhaps TRBD2 (6 bases). CDR3 length: 16 residues. Trimming removed 3 bases from V and 1 base from J, with 12 bases in between. From germline, CDR1 is LGHNA and CDR2 YNFKEQ. Here the CDR3 DNA reads TGTGCCAGCAGCCACATCGCGGGGAAGAACACCGGGGAGCTGTTTTTT. Amino acids: CASSHIAGKNTGELFF.

This clone showed up just once. The chain uses TRBV6-2 or TRBV6-3 and TRBJ2-2, with 9 bases identical to TRBD2. J was trimmed by 6 bases and V by 5 bases; bases with no gene match: 10. The CDR3 is 16 residues long. Germline CDR1 and CDR2: MNHEY and SVGEGT. CDR3 coding DNA: TGTGCCAGCAGTCCGGCGGGGGGGGGCGCGGCCGGGGAGCTGTTTTTT. Amino acids: CASSPAGGGAAGELFF.

The chain couples TRBV19 to TRBJ2-5; 9 bases fit TRBD1. The CDR3 is 15 residues long. CDR1 and CDR2 from the germline V gene are LNHDA and SQIVND (reference sequence). V shed 0 bases, J shed 5 bases, and the junction held 4 bases outside the gene matches. The CDR3 spells CASSIDGQGMETQYF. CDR3 DNA sequence: TGTGCCAGTAGTATAGACGGACAGGGGATGGAGACCCAGTACTTC. Based on the CDR3 plus reference TRBV19 and TRBJ2-5, the full variable domain is DGGITQSPKYLFRKEGQNVTLSCEQNLNHDAMYWYRQDPGQGLRLIYYSQIVNDFQKGDIAEGYSVSREKKESFPLTVTSAQKNPTAFYLCASSIDGQGMETQYFGPGTRLLVL.

This clone came up once. The V gene is TRBV5-1, the J gene TRBJ1-1; D possibly corresponds to TRBD1 (6 bases). The CDR3 sequence is 16 residues long. Trimming shortened V by 4 bases and J by 1 base, and 17 bases separated the two germline ends. Germline loops: CDR1 SGHRS, CDR2 YFSETQ. The CDR3 DNA reads TGCGCCAGCAGCCAACAGAGCGACAGGCAGAACACTGAAGCTTTCTTT. As protein: CASSQQSDRQNTEAFF.

CDR3 bases: TGCGCCAGCAGTGAGGACTGGAATTCACCCCTCCACTTT. Residues: CASSEDWNSPLHF. V is TRBV10-1 and J is TRBJ1-6; no reliable D call. The V gene's germline CDR1 is WNHNN and CDR2 SYGVQD (reference sequence). Trimming removed 2 bases at V and 7 bases at J, with 6 bases between. This CDR3 is 13 amino acids long.

This clone has only a few counts. The V call is TRBV12-3 or TRBV12-4, the J call TRBJ2-5; tentative D call: TRBD1 (5 bases). This CDR3 region has 12 residues. V was shortened by 10 bases and J by 5 bases, with 14 bases between the two germline ends. Here the CDR3 reads CATGVGRETQYF. In DNA, the CDR3 is TGTGCCACCGGCGTGGGGCGGGAGACCCAGTACTTC.

In the case of this clone: The junction departs from the called germline gene at one end, perhaps through a read error. The same CDR3 is also encoded by other DNA sequences in this sample. This rearrangement joins TRBV10-3 to TRBJ1-5; 7 bases are a match to TRBD1. The germline V gene encodes CDR1 ENHRY and CDR2 SYGVKD. The CDR3 is 17 residues long. CDR3 sequence: CAISESRQGRSNQPQHF. CDR3 coding DNA: TGTGCCATTAGTGAGTCGAGACAGGGAAGGAGCAATCAGCCCCAGCATTTT.

The chain is built from TRBV10-1 and TRBJ2-2; a weak D match, TRBD2 (5 bases). The CDR3 has 17 amino acids. Trimming cost V 3 bases and J 5 bases, with 19 bases left between them. CDR1 is WNHNN and CDR2 is SYGVQD in the germline V gene (reference sequence). The CDR3 loop reads CASSDLTDWSSTGELFF. In DNA, the CDR3 is TGCGCCAGCAGTGACCTGACGGACTGGTCGAGTACCGGGGAGCTGTTTTTT.

The CDR3, as DNA: TGTGCCAGCAGCTTAGGTACGGTCGGCGGAGGCTACACCTTC. This translates into CASSLGTVGGGYTF. This rearrangement joins TRBV7-2 to TRBJ1-2; D not certain. In germline, CDR1 is SGHTA, CDR2 FQGNSA. Deletions cut 1 base from V and 8 bases from J, with 14 bases between. This CDR3 spans 14 amino acids.

V is TRBV4-2 and J is TRBJ2-7; a possible D gene is TRBD2 (7 bases). In germline, CDR1 is LGHNA, CDR2 YNFKEQ. The V gene lost 0 bases and the J gene lost 7 bases, with 16 bases spanning the gap. The CDR3 runs 15 residues. The CDR3 sequence is CASSQDEGGPEEQYF. The CDR3 DNA follows: TGTGCCAGCAGCCAAGATGAGGGGGGGCCGGAGGAGCAGTACTTC.

This clone was counted a few times. The chain employs TRBV10-1 and TRBJ1-2, with D possibly TRBD1 on 6 matching bases. The CDR3 spans 14 residues. V was trimmed by 5 bases and J by 2 bases, leaving 12 bases between them. Germline CDR1 reads WNHNN; CDR2 reads SYGVQD (reference sequence). The CDR3 DNA reads as TGCGCCAGCAGTCCTTGGGGACAAAACTATGGCTACACCTTC. Amino acids: CASSPWGQNYGYTF.

This chain joins TRBV12-5 and TRBJ1-5; D might be TRBD1 (5 bases). V was trimmed by 4 bases and J by 5 bases, leaving 15 bases between them. The CDR3 contains 15 residues. In germline, CDR1 is LGHNT, CDR2 FRNRAP. CDR3 amino acids: CASGWAVAGDQPQHF. The CDR3 DNA reads as TGTGCTAGTGGTTGGGCGGTTGCGGGGGATCAGCCCCAGCATTTT. Complete variable domain (other parts from reference TRBV12-5 and TRBJ1-5): DARVTQTPRHKVTEMGQEVTMRCQPILGHNTVFWYRQTMMQGLELLAYFRNRAPLDDSGMPKDRFSAEMPDATLATLKIQPSEPRDSAVYFCASGWAVAGDQPQHFGDGTRLSIL.

The chain uses TRBV6-1 and TRBJ2-7; 8 bases are shared with TRBD1. V shed 3 bases, J shed 5 bases, and the junction held 3 bases outside the gene matches. The CDR3 is 13 residues long. Germline V gene data show CDR1 as MNHNS and CDR2 as SASEGT. This CDR3 is CASSDGTGHEQYF. CDR3 sequence (DNA): TGTGCCAGCAGTGATGGGACAGGACACGAGCAGTACTTC.

This sequence joins TRBV27 and TRBJ2-7; a possible D gene is TRBD1 (5 bases). CDR3 length: 13 amino acids. V dropped 7 bases and J dropped 5 bases, with 15 bases sitting between them. Germline CDR1 is MNHEY and CDR2 is SMNVEV (reference sequence). For the CDR3, the DNA is TGTGCCAGCAATCGGCAGGGTTTTAACGAGCAGTACTTC. Protein sequence: CASNRQGFNEQYF.

The gene calls are TRBV27 and TRBJ2-2, with D maybe TRBD1 (5 bases). This CDR3 is built from 14 residues. V lost 6 bases to trimming and J lost 0 bases, with 8 bases between them. The germline V gene has CDR1 MNHEY and CDR2 SMNVEV (reference sequence). CDR3 in amino acids: CASRGQTNTGELFF. CDR3 bases: TGTGCCAGCAGAGGACAAACGAACACCGGGGAGCTGTTTTTT.

The rearrangement uses TRBV7-2 and TRBJ1-1, with a possible D match to TRBD1 (6 bases). V lost 1 base, J lost 1 base, and 10 bases lay in between. From germline, CDR1 is SGHTA and CDR2 FQGNSA. This CDR3 is 15 amino acids long. The CDR3 loop reads CASSLVRGANTEAFF. CDR3 coding DNA: TGTGCCAGCAGCTTAGTCCGGGGGGCGAACACTGAAGCTTTCTTT.

The CDR3 is CASSQPGLASYEQYF. The CDR3 bases are TGTGCCAGCAGCCAACCGGGACTAGCATCCTACGAGCAGTACTTC. The chain employs TRBV27 and TRBJ2-7, with 9 bases matching TRBD2. Germline V CDR1 and CDR2: MNHEY, SMNVEV (reference sequence). The CDR3 sequence is 15 residues long. The V gene end was trimmed by 6 bases and the J gene end by 1 base; junction bases not matched to a gene: 7.

This clone was observed a single time. The chain combines TRBV6-2 or TRBV6-3 with TRBJ2-1; TRBD2 matches at 8 bases. The V gene's germline CDR1 is MNHEY and CDR2 SVGEGT. V shed 4 bases and J 2 bases; nucleotides not matched to a gene: 4. The CDR3 is 15 amino acids. This CDR3 reads CASSSRLATYNEQFF. The CDR3 bases are TGTGCCAGCAGTTCTCGACTAGCGACCTACAATGAGCAGTTCTTC.

The V call is TRBV6-4, the J call TRBJ1-6; D might be TRBD1 (5 bases). This CDR3 spans 13 amino acids. Germline values: CDR1 MRHNA, CDR2 SNTAGT. V was shortened by 4 bases and J by 7 bases, with 8 bases between the two germline ends. In nucleotides, the CDR3 is TGTGCCAGCAGTGTACAGGAAAATTCACCCCTCCACTTT. Translated, it gives CASSVQENSPLHF.

The chain links TRBV5-6 to TRBJ2-1; 9 positions match TRBD1. This CDR3 has 15 amino acids. CDR1 and CDR2 (germline): SGHDT, YYEEEE. The junction had 10 bases not matched to a gene; V was cut back by 4 bases and J by 8 bases. The DNA for the CDR3 is TGTGCCAGCAGCCCTGGTCCCGGGACAGGGTATGAGCAGTTCTTC. This sequence encodes CASSPGPGTGYEQFF.

V is TRBV6-2 or TRBV6-3 and J is TRBJ2-1; TRBD2 agrees at 16 bases. V lost 4 bases to trimming and J lost 4 bases; unmatched junction nucleotides: 7. The CDR3 contains 18 residues. Germline CDR1 is MNHEY and CDR2 is SVGEGT. CDR3 DNA sequence: TGTGCCAGCAGTTTGATTCCGGGACTAGCGGGGGGGTACAATGAGCAGTTCTTC. Residues: CASSLIPGLAGGYNEQFF.

The chain employs TRBV27 and TRBJ1-1, with 9 bases matching TRBD1. Germline V gene sequence: CDR1 MNHEY, CDR2 SMNVEV (reference sequence). CDR3 length: 15 residues. J gave up 1 base and V 2 bases, and 2 bases lay outside the gene matches. CDR3 nucleotide sequence: TGTGCCAGCAGTTTAGCGGGACAGGGGAACACTGAAGCTTTCTTT. It codes for CASSLAGQGNTEAFF.

The V call is TRBV5-8, the J call TRBJ2-7, with 10 nucleotides matching TRBD1. This CDR3 contains 16 residues. J was trimmed by 1 base and V by 5 bases; bases with no gene match: 9. The germline CDR1 and CDR2 sequences are SGHTS and YDEGEE. The CDR3: CASRPGTGDRSYEQYF. The CDR3 region has the DNA TGTGCCAGCAGACCCGGGACAGGGGATAGATCCTACGAGCAGTACTTC.

The chain recombines TRBV18 with TRBJ2-4; TRBD1 is a possible D gene (7 bases). Germline V gene lookup returns CDR1 KGHSH and CDR2 LQKENI. Trimming shortened V by 3 bases and J by 8 bases, and 26 bases separated the two germline ends. There are 18 residues in the CDR3. This CDR3 reads CASSPLRTGAGVGDIQYF. DNA of the CDR3: TGTGCCAGCTCACCCCTACGGACAGGAGCGGGCGTGGGGGACATTCAGTACTTC. The full variable domain, with the rest looked up from reference TRBV18 and TRBJ2-4, is NAGVMQNPRHLVRRRGQEARLRCSPMKGHSHVYWYRQLPEEGLKFMVYLQKENIIDESGMPKERFSAEFPKEGPSILRIQQVVRGDSAAYFCASSPLRTGAGVGDIQYFGAGTRLSVL.

This clone was found once. The chain combines TRBV24-1 with TRBJ1-2; 9 bases line up with TRBD1. CDR3 length: 17 amino acids. J gave up 6 bases and V 3 bases, and 13 bases lay outside the gene matches. The germline V gene encodes CDR1 KGHDR and CDR2 SFDVKD. The CDR3 sequence is CATSDVTPGQGENGYTF. The CDR3 bases are TGTGCCACCAGTGATGTAACTCCGGGACAGGGAGAGAATGGCTACACCTTC.